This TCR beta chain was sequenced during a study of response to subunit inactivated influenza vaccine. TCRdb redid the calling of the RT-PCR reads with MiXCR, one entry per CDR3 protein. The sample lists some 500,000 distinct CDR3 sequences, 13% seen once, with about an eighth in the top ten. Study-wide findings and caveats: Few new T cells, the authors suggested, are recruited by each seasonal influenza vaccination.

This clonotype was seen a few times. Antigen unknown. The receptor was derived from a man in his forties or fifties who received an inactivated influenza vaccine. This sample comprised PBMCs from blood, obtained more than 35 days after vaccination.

CDR3 in DNA: TGCAGCGCCCAGGGGAGCGTGGGAGAGACCCAGTACTTC. Translation gives CSAQGSVGETQYF. The rearrangement links TRBV29-1 to TRBJ2-5; the D gene is possibly TRBD1 (6 bases). This CDR3 region has 13 residues. Germline-derived CDR1 and CDR2 are SQVTM and ANQGSEA. V shed 7 bases and J shed 4 bases, with 16 bases lying between them.